The subject of this entry is one T cell receptor beta chain. Its antigen is currently unknown. Looked up from germline, CDR1 is LNHDA and CDR2 is SQIVND (reference sequence). J gave up 6 bases and V 7 bases, and 8 bases lay outside the gene matches. This CDR3 spans 13 amino acids. The data were obtained in a study of cytomegalovirus exposure and HLA in healthy donors. The PCR used 60 Vbeta and 13 Jbeta primers. Here immunoSEQ multiplex PCR was the method, and the copy in TCRdb shows in-frame clones only, minus some. The data contain under 200,000 clones, around 84% of them seen just once; the ten biggest clones take up 5% to 7%. Notes on the study in general: When a later analysis was performed, an Asian-associated ancestry cluster reportedly had fewer N-insertions than the approximately 680-donor mean. Exclusion as indistinguishable affected some V segments, including TRBV6-2 and TRBV6-3. Rare TCR sequences dominated, though some public TCRs recurred in many donors. In a later analysis, at a false discovery rate of 0.05, fewer than 20,000 TCR beta sequences matched HLA alleles.

The J gene is TRBJ1-1, the V gene TRBV19; TRBD1 matches 7 bases. Source material: PBMCs. This clonotype originated in a man aged 50 or older in good health and CMV-seropositive. The CDR3 loop reads CASNRDSAAEAFF. The CDR3 coding sequence is TGTGCCAGTAACCGGGACAGCGCGGCTGAAGCTTTCTTT.